This paragraph covers one T cell receptor beta chain sequence. Trimming removed 3 bases at V and 7 bases at J, with 15 bases between. The CDR3 has 14 amino acids. From germline, CDR1 is SGHVS and CDR2 FQNEAQ. Original methodology: Amplification of reference gene primers provided the estimated nucleated cell counts. Sequenced by immunoSEQ multiplex PCR; TCRdb stores in-frame clones only, minus some. That table gives V, J and clone size, and the DNA gave D and trimming. The sample consists of almost 250,000 clones, 86% of them appearing once. The data are from a study of blood T cell repertoires in COVID-19. Overall study context: Researchers got acute and convalescent COVID-19 samples from the United States, Italy and Spain.

The specimen sequenced was peripheral blood. This rearrangement joins TRBV7-8 to TRBJ1-2, with a weak D call TRBD1 (5 bases). The TCR was taken from a woman aged 60-75 years who had recovered from COVID-19. CDR3 in amino acids: CASSFFQGLVGYTF. DNA for the CDR3: TGTGCCAGCAGCTTCTTTCAGGGTTTAGTTGGCTACACCTTC.